This TCR beta chain was observed in a study of cytomegalovirus exposure and HLA in healthy donors. Germline V lookup: CDR1 SGHRS, CDR2 YFSETQ. The trim removed 5 bases at V and 1 base at J, leaving 8 bases unmatched. The CDR3 has 15 residues. PCR was performed using 60 Vbeta and 13 Jbeta primers. In the original analysis: Approximately 11 million of the approximately 80 million unique TCR beta chains counted in a later analysis were shared. Here immunoSEQ multiplex PCR was the method, and the copy in TCRdb shows in-frame clones only, minus some. D and trimming come from the DNA, and the V and J calls and clone size come from that table. The table shows more than 85,000 clones, with about 75% occurring only once.

Sequencing used PBMCs. The chain employs TRBV5-1 and TRBJ1-1; 7 bases match TRBD1. This TCR derives from a man aged 30-40 years in good health and CMV-seropositive. CDR3 in amino acids: CASRLTTGQNTEAFF. The CDR3 DNA is TGCGCCAGCAGGTTGACGACAGGGCAGAACACTGAAGCTTTCTTT.